This T cell receptor beta chain stems from a study of T cell responses to AZD1222 COVID-19 vaccine. Study-wide points: Vaccine-related CD4 TCRs covered spike, predominating at 160-218 and 743-854. Clonal diversity may have been underestimated, and the donors were mostly white British, with more females than males. The peak T cell response came first, and repertoires were sampled only after it.

The table came from immunoSEQ multiplex PCR; TCRdb's copy has only in-frame clones and leaves some out. The table lists 150,000 to 200,000 clones, 92% of them singletons. The germline V and J ends were trimmed by 6 bases and 0 bases, with 8 bases remaining between them. The CDR3 consists of 14 residues. Germline-derived CDR1 and CDR2 are MNHEY and SVGAGI. Points on this clone: Its antigen is not known.

Here the sequenced sample was peripheral blood, taken 28 days after the second AZD1222 dose. This TCR was recovered from an adult who received the AZD1222 COVID-19 vaccine. The chain uses TRBV6-5 and TRBJ1-4, with a tentative D call TRBD1 (5 bases). CDR3 amino acids: CASRGGTTNEKLFF. The CDR3 DNA follows: TGTGCCAGCAGGGGGGGGACAACTAATGAAAAACTGTTTTTT.